Following are 9 T cell receptor beta chains from one sample sequenced in a study of human T cells and chemical hapten exposure. TCRdb passed the RACE reads through MiXCR, listing each CDR3 protein once. Altogether roughly 120,000 distinct CDR3 sequences are present, 9.5% to 13% being singletons, with the ten largest covering around 1.5%. The time point was: patch test 1, 2 weeks after DPC sensitization. Stated treatment: therapeutic diphenylcyclopropenone sensitization with weekly scalp DPC. The sequencing used whole blood, collected in connection with sensitization to the hapten diphenylcyclopropenone (DPC). The receptors were sampled from a woman aged 45-59 years with alopecia areata. Some clones in this sample may be carry-over from other donors' samples.

There are a few counts of this clonotype. The CDR3 DNA reads as TGTGCCAGCATCCCTTCGGGAGGTCACGGCTACACCTTC. Residues: CASIPSGGHGYTF. The chain is built from TRBV6-2 or TRBV6-3 and TRBJ1-2; D call uncertain. In germline, CDR1 is MNHEY, CDR2 SVGEGT. Trimming stripped 7 bases from V and 8 bases from J, with 17 bases between. CDR3 size: 13 residues.

This clonotype was counted a few times. This chain uses TRBV10-2 with TRBJ2-2; D ambiguous. V shed 7 bases and J shed 4 bases, with 13 bases lying between them. The germline gives CDR1 WSHSY, CDR2 SAAADI. The CDR3 length is 14 residues. CDR3 nucleotides: TGCGCCAGCATAGGAAGCTTTGGCACCGGGGAGCTGTTTTTT. Amino acid sequence: CASIGSFGTGELFF.

This clonotype came up many times. This rearrangement joins TRBV28 to TRBJ2-5; TRBD2 aligns across 7 bases. Germline lookup yields CDR1 MDHEN and CDR2 SYDVKM. V trimming: 5 bases; J trimming: 5 bases; junction bases outside the gene matches: 11. The CDR3 runs to 15 residues. CDR3 region: CASSRSAGVSETQYF. The DNA for the CDR3 is TGTGCCAGCAGTCGGTCGGCGGGAGTATCGGAGACCCAGTACTTC.

The sample holds a few counts of this clonotype. The genes are TRBV20-1 and TRBJ2-1; D is ambiguous. The germline V and J ends were trimmed by 0 bases and 9 bases, with 12 bases remaining between them. This CDR3 has 13 residues. Germline V gene data show CDR1 as DFQATT and CDR2 as SNEGSKA (reference sequence). The CDR3 coding sequence is TGCAGTGCTAGAGACTCTAGGACCTTTGAGCAGTTCTTC. Translating gives CSARDSRTFEQFF.

This clonotype was detected ten times or more. This chain joins TRBV29-1 and TRBJ2-3; TRBD2 matches at 9 bases. With 8 bases clipped from V and 0 bases from J, the junction kept 6 bases outside the gene matches. Germline V gene sequence: CDR1 SQVTM, CDR2 ANQGSEA. The CDR3 runs 14 residues. The CDR3 reads CSTSSGSSTDTQYF. CDR3 coding DNA: TGCAGCACCAGTAGCGGGAGCAGCACAGATACGCAGTATTTT.

This clonotype has a handful of counts. The V and J genes are TRBV11-2 and TRBJ2-1; perhaps TRBD2 as D (6 bases). CDR3 length: 17 amino acids. CDR1 is SGHAT, CDR2 FQNNGV, per germline. V lost 1 base and J 0 bases, leaving 13 bases between the germline ends. CDR3 sequence: CASSLASGESSYNEQFF. In DNA, the CDR3 is TGTGCCAGCAGCTTAGCATCGGGGGAGAGCTCCTACAATGAGCAGTTCTTC. The whole variable domain, remainder taken from reference TRBV11-2 and TRBJ2-1, is EAGVAQSPRYKIIEKRQSVAFWCNPISGHATLYWYQQILGQGPKLLIQFQNNGVVDDSQLPKDRFSAERLKGVDSTLKIQPAKLEDSAVYLCASSLASGESSYNEQFFGPGTRLTVL.

This clonotype came up once. The J gene is TRBJ1-6, the V gene TRBV6-2 or TRBV6-3; weak D call: TRBD1 (6 bases). In germline, CDR1 is MNHEY, CDR2 SVGEGT. V was shortened by 0 bases and J by 7 bases, with 16 bases between the two germline ends. The CDR3 is made up of 17 amino acids. The CDR3 DNA follows: TGTGCCAGCAGTTACTCGAGGGGGATCGCGAGGAATTCACCCCTCCACTTT. Translated, it gives CASSYSRGIARNSPLHF.

This clonotype appeared many times. J is TRBJ1-5 and V is TRBV6-5; D perhaps matches TRBD1 (6 bases). Germline CDR1 MNHEY, CDR2 SVGAGI. The CDR3 covers 14 residues. Trimming left V 5 bases short and J 5 bases short, with 13 bases between. CDR3 sequence: CASSPQQGYQPQHF. The CDR3 bases are TGTGCCAGCAGTCCCCAACAGGGTTATCAGCCCCAGCATTTT.

Note on this clonotype: Since a much larger clone is just one base distant, this may be a read error. The genes are TRBV29-1 and TRBJ2-3; weak D call: TRBD1 (6 bases). This CDR3 region has 12 residues. Germline assignment: CDR1 SQVTM and CDR2 ANQGSEA. The DNA for the CDR3 is TGCAGCGCGACAGGATATACAGATACGCGGTATTTT. The encoded protein is CSATGYTDTRYF.